This TCR beta chain is from a study of type 1 and type 2 diabetes patients. Study information: T cells were magnetically sorted from PBMCs as CD4+ or CD8+ subsets. Study results and limitations: Type 2 diabetes and control samples shared highly correlated V and J usage, averaging about 0.97.

Germline CDR1 MNHNY, CDR2 SVGAGI (reference sequence). This CDR3 has 11 amino acids. Genomic DNA was the PCR template. Multiplex PCR with 30 forward and 13 reverse primers amplified the TCR beta CDR3. MiXCR, applied by TCRdb to the multiplex PCR reads, yields one record per CDR3 protein. The sample shows 270,000 or so distinct CDR3 sequences, around 47% of them seen only once. This clonotype was seen more than once but under ten times. Its specificity is not known. At one boundary the junction diverges from the germline segment, which might be a read error. The sequencing sample was made of peripheral blood mononuclear cells (PBMCs). The chain joins TRBV6-6 to TRBJ2-2; D gene uncertain. This receptor was obtained from a man younger than 35 with type 2 diabetes. In nucleotides, the CDR3 is TGTGCCAGCGGTTACGTCGGGGAGCTGTTTTTT. Amino acids: CASGYVGELFF.